The 20 T cell receptor beta chains in this list originate from one sample, sequenced in a study of blood T cell repertoires in COVID-19. Clones were read by immunoSEQ multiplex PCR, and TCRdb kept only the in-frame ones, dropping some. This table has 470,000 or so clones, 70% to 90% appearing once. Source material: peripheral blood. Receptors originate from a human donor in a cohort sampled during active COVID-19.

This chain links TRBV10-3 with TRBJ2-1, with D possibly matching TRBD2 (6 bases). This CDR3 region has 14 residues. Germline CDR1 is ENHRY and CDR2 is SYGVKD. Trimming took 9 bases from V and 0 from J, leaving 12 bases between them. CDR3 amino acids: CAILAASSYNEQFF. In DNA form, the CDR3 reads TGTGCCATACTAGCTGCTAGCTCCTACAATGAGCAGTTCTTC.

The V and J genes are TRBV30 and TRBJ1-2, with 10 bases lining up with TRBD1. V gave up 1 base and J gave up 8 bases; unmatched junction bases: 13. This CDR3 is 16 amino acids long. Per germline, CDR1 GTSNPN and CDR2 SVGIG (reference sequence). CDR3: CAWSAKPTGGAGGYTF. CDR3 sequence (DNA): TGTGCCTGGAGTGCAAAACCGACAGGGGGCGCGGGGGGCTACACCTTC. Using reference TRBV30 and TRBJ1-2 for the parts outside the CDR3, the full variable domain is SQTIHQWPATLVQPVGSPLSLECTVEGTSNPNLYWYRQAAGRGLQLLFYSVGIGQISSEVPQNLSASRPQDRQFILSSKKLLLSDSGFYLCAWSAKPTGGAGGYTFGSGTRLTVV.

Concerning this clone itself: The identical CDR3 is also encoded by other nucleotide sequences in the sample. The chain is built from TRBV7-2 and TRBJ2-1, with TRBD2 identical over 10 bases. The V segment lost 5 bases and the J segment 0 bases; nucleotides outside the gene matches: 7. Germline CDR1 SGHTA, CDR2 FQGNSA. The CDR3 has 17 residues. The CDR3: CASSPRTSGSSYNEQFF. The CDR3, as DNA: TGTGCCAGCAGCCCACGGACTAGCGGAAGCTCCTACAATGAGCAGTTCTTC.

J is TRBJ2-5 and V is TRBV7-2; 7 bases align to TRBD1. The CDR3 loop spans 17 amino acids. Germline CDR1 SGHTA, CDR2 FQGNSA. V lost 1 base to trimming and J lost 5 bases; unmatched junction nucleotides: 13. The CDR3 nucleotides are TGTGCCAGCAGCTTAGGAGTCGTCAGGGGGTCGGAGGAGACCCAGTACTTC. Translation: CASSLGVVRGSEETQYF.

The V call is TRBV3-1 (or the pseudogene TRBV3-2), the J call TRBJ2-1; D might be TRBD1 (5 bases). This CDR3 region has 12 residues. The V and J ends lost 1 base and 10 bases respectively, with 8 bases between them. CDR1 and CDR2 from the germline V gene are LGHDT and YNNKEL (reference sequence). The CDR3, as DNA: TGTGCCAGCAGCCAAGGAAGACAGGAGCAGTTCTTC. It yields the protein CASSQGRQEQFF.

The J gene is TRBJ1-5, the V gene TRBV5-6; tentative D call: TRBD1 (5 bases). The CDR3 loop spans 15 amino acids. Germline CDR1 reads SGHDT; CDR2 reads YYEEEE. The V end was cut by 0 bases, the J end by 7 bases, with 14 bases between. The CDR3 protein is CASSLEAGLNQPQHF. The CDR3 DNA reads as TGTGCCAGCAGCTTGGAGGCAGGGCTCAACCAGCCCCAGCATTTT.

The rearrangement joins TRBV7-3 to TRBJ2-1; no clear D gene. From germline, CDR1 is SGHTA and CDR2 FQGTGA. V was pared by 1 base and J by 9 bases, with 10 bases between. The CDR3 covers 13 residues. The CDR3 DNA reads TGTGCCAGCAGCTTAAGTTCAAACGGTGAGCAGTTCTTC. It codes for CASSLSSNGEQFF.

The gene calls are TRBV4-3 and TRBJ2-5, with D perhaps matching TRBD2 (6 bases). V lost 1 base, J lost 5 bases, and 11 bases lay in between. Germline assignment: CDR1 LGHNA and CDR2 YSLEER. This CDR3 has 14 residues. This CDR3 is CASSQGGTPETQYF. In DNA, the CDR3 is TGCGCCAGCAGCCAAGGAGGGACTCCGGAGACCCAGTACTTC.

V and J are TRBV7-3 and TRBJ2-3, with 8 bases fitting TRBD2. With 5 bases clipped from V and 0 bases from J, the junction kept 10 bases outside the gene matches. CDR1 is SGHTA and CDR2 is FQGTGA in the germline V gene. There are 17 residues in the CDR3. CDR3 nucleotides: TGTGCCAGCAGCCTAGGTCCCGGGACTAGAAGCACAGATACGCAGTATTTT. Residues: CASSLGPGTRSTDTQYF.

The chain links TRBV7-3 to TRBJ2-5; tentative D call: TRBD2 (5 bases). Germline values: CDR1 SGHTA, CDR2 FQGTGA. There are 13 residues in the CDR3. Deletions cut 0 bases from V and 4 bases from J, with 6 bases between. CDR3 in amino acids: CASSLTGAETQYF. The CDR3 region has the DNA TGTGCCAGCAGCTTAACGGGAGCAGAGACCCAGTACTTC. Complete variable domain (other parts from reference TRBV7-3 and TRBJ2-5): GAGVSQTPSNKVTEKGKYVELRCDPISGHTALYWYRQSLGQGPEFLIYFQGTGAADDSGLPNDRFFAVRPEGSVSTLKIQRTERGDSAVYLCASSLTGAETQYFGPGTRLLVL.

The V and J genes are TRBV5-1 and TRBJ2-5; 8 bases are shared with TRBD1. V was pared by 1 base and J by 3 bases, with 5 bases of the junction left unmatched. The CDR3 has 15 amino acids. From germline, CDR1 is SGHRS and CDR2 YFSETQ. CDR3 region: CASSLRSGQEETQYF. Here the CDR3 DNA reads TGCGCCAGCAGCTTGCGGTCGGGACAGGAAGAGACCCAGTACTTC. Variable domain in full (rest from reference TRBV5-1 and TRBJ2-5): KAGVTQTPRYLIKTRGQQVTLSCSPISGHRSVSWYQQTPGQGLQFLFEYFSETQRNKGNFPGRFSGRQFSNSRSEMNVSTLELGDSALYLCASSLRSGQEETQYFGPGTRLLVL.

The V and J genes are TRBV5-4 and TRBJ2-7; 10 nucleotides match TRBD2. The germline V gene has CDR1 SGHNT and CDR2 YYREEE (reference sequence). Trimming took 4 bases from V and 5 from J; bases not matched to a gene: 12. There are 16 residues in the CDR3. This CDR3 is CASSGVHSSGSDEQYF. CDR3 in DNA: TGTGCCAGCAGCGGGGTTCATTCTAGCGGGAGTGACGAGCAGTACTTC.

The CDR3, as DNA: TGCGCCAGCAGCCAACAAAGCGGGAGGGCCGGAGGAGAGACCCAGTACTTC. Translating it yields CASSQQSGRAGGETQYF. The chain combines TRBV4-1 with TRBJ2-5, with TRBD2 identical over 10 bases. Germline CDR1 is MGHRA and CDR2 is YSYEKL. With V trimmed by 2 bases and J by 4 bases, 10 bases remained unmatched. CDR3 length equals 17 residues.

The chain recombines TRBV5-5 with TRBJ2-7; TRBD1 might be the D (5 bases). The length of the CDR3 is 13 residues. The V end was cut by 4 bases, the J end by 3 bases, with 11 bases between. CDR1 is SGHKS, CDR2 YYEKEE, per germline (reference sequence). CDR3 in DNA: TGTGCCAGCAGCCTGACAGTAAACTACGAGCAGTACTTC. Protein: CASSLTVNYEQYF.

The chain uses TRBV18 and TRBJ1-1; D call uncertain. This CDR3 has 15 residues. Trimming took off 1 base at V and 2 bases at J, with 11 bases between the two ends. Germline V gives CDR1 KGHSH, CDR2 LQKENI. CDR3 DNA: TGTGCCAGCTCACCACTTCCCATCTATAACACTGAAGCTTTCTTT. Translating it yields CASSPLPIYNTEAFF.

This CDR3 reads CASIMLGLYGYTF. In DNA, the CDR3 is TGTGCCAGCATTATGCTGGGACTCTATGGCTACACCTTC. V gene TRBV6-5 combines with J gene TRBJ1-2; D might be TRBD1 (5 bases). The CDR3 is 13 amino acids. The germline gives CDR1 MNHEY, CDR2 SVGAGI. Trimming cost V 7 bases and J 4 bases, with 13 bases left between them.

This chain connects TRBV7-9 to TRBJ1-5; 9 nucleotides match TRBD1. V was pared by 4 bases and J by 3 bases, with 7 bases of the junction left unmatched. The CDR3 runs 16 residues. Germline lookup yields CDR1 SEHNR and CDR2 FQNEAQ (reference sequence). In DNA form, the CDR3 reads TGTGCCAGCAGCTCAGGGGACAGGGCCATCAATCAGCCCCAGCATTTT. Encoded protein: CASSSGDRAINQPQHF. Supplemented by reference TRBV7-9 and TRBJ1-5, the full variable domain reads DTGVSQNPRHKITKRGQNVTFRCDPISEHNRLYWYRQTLGQGPEFLTYFQNEAQLEKSRLLSDRFSAERPKGSFSTLEIQRTEQGDSAMYLCASSSGDRAINQPQHFGDGTRLSIL.

The V gene is TRBV28, the J gene TRBJ1-3, with D maybe TRBD1 (6 bases). CDR3 length: 12 residues. V dropped 5 bases and J dropped 8 bases, with 10 bases sitting between them. The germline CDR1 and CDR2 sequences are MDHEN and SYDVKM. This CDR3 reads CASSDRRHTIYF. As DNA, the CDR3 is TGTGCCAGCAGTGACAGGCGACACACCATATATTTT.

DNA of the CDR3: TGTGCCAGCAGCTGGGACAGGGGAGACGGCGAGCAGTACTTC. As protein: CASSWDRGDGEQYF. This chain uses TRBV5-6 with TRBJ2-7; 10 nucleotides line up with TRBD1. The germline gives CDR1 SGHDT, CDR2 YYEEEE. The CDR3 has 14 amino acids. The V segment lost 3 bases and the J segment 6 bases; nucleotides outside the gene matches: 6.

The chain is built from TRBV19 and TRBJ2-1, with 16 positions matching TRBD2. CDR1 is LNHDA and CDR2 is SQIVND in the germline V gene (reference sequence). The CDR3 contains 20 residues. V shed 5 bases, J shed 7 bases, and the junction held 17 bases outside the gene matches. The CDR3 DNA follows: TGTGCCAGTAGTGTACCCGGGCCTGGGACTAGCGGGAGGGTCCTTAATGAGCAGTTCTTC. It specifies CASSVPGPGTSGRVLNEQFF. Complete variable domain (other parts from reference TRBV19 and TRBJ2-1): DGGITQSPKYLFRKEGQNVTLSCEQNLNHDAMYWYRQDPGQGLRLIYYSQIVNDFQKGDIAEGYSVSREKKESFPLTVTSAQKNPTAFYLCASSVPGPGTSGRVLNEQFFGPGTRLTVL.